One sample yielded the 11 T cell receptor beta chains listed below, sequenced in a study of cytomegalovirus exposure and HLA in healthy donors. Primers: 60 Vbeta forward and 13 Jbeta reverse. The assay was immunoSEQ multiplex PCR, and TCRdb's table has in-frame clones only and misses some. The table shows 90,000 to 150,000 clones, with around 77% occurring only once. Material for sequencing was PBMCs. Receptors were obtained from a human donor in good health.

This clone was seen more than once but under ten times. The chain uses TRBV19 and TRBJ1-5; D possibly corresponds to TRBD1 (5 bases). The CDR3 runs 15 residues. Germline V gene data show CDR1 as LNHDA and CDR2 as SQIVND (reference sequence). V was trimmed by 8 bases and J by 1 base, leaving 15 bases between them. CDR3 coding DNA: TGTGCCAGTTCATCTGGGGGGGGGAGCAATCAGCCCCAGCATTTT. Its translation is CASSSGGGSNQPQHF.

This clone has a single count. The V and J genes are TRBV6-1 and TRBJ2-2; D call uncertain. The CDR3 totals 13 residues. Per germline, CDR1 MNHNS and CDR2 SASEGT. Trimming took off 2 bases at V and 4 bases at J, with 5 bases between the two ends. The CDR3 is CASSERVTGELFF. CDR3 DNA sequence: TGTGCCAGCAGTGAACGAGTCACCGGGGAGCTGTTTTTT.

The rearrangement uses TRBV7-2 and TRBJ1-6, with 11 positions matching TRBD1. Looked up from germline, CDR1 is SGHTA and CDR2 is FQGNSA. The V and J ends lost 5 bases and 0 bases, in that order; junction bases with no gene match: 6. The length of the CDR3 is 18 residues. The CDR3 DNA sequence: TGTGCCAGCAGCAACCGGGACAGGGGGGGCTCCTATAATTCACCCCTCCACTTT. Amino acids: CASSNRDRGGSYNSPLHF.

The chain couples TRBV29-1 to TRBJ1-2, with D possibly TRBD1 on 6 matching bases. The CDR3 covers 11 residues. CDR1 is SQVTM and CDR2 is ANQGSEA in the germline V gene. The ends were cut back, 3 bases at V and 8 bases at J, with 10 bases in the middle. The CDR3, as DNA: TGCAGCGTTGATTCAGGGGAAGGCTACACCTTC. Residues: CSVDSGEGYTF.

V gene TRBV28 combines with J gene TRBJ2-3, with a tentative D call TRBD1 (5 bases). The CDR3 contains 12 residues. V was trimmed by 8 bases and J by 0 bases, leaving 6 bases between them. Germline V CDR1 and CDR2: MDHEN, SYDVKM. This chain's CDR3 is CASAGSTDTQYF. CDR3 nucleotide sequence: TGTGCCAGCGCAGGGAGCACAGATACGCAGTATTTT.

This chain links TRBV6-1 with TRBJ1-6; a possible D gene is TRBD1 (5 bases). V was shortened by 7 bases and J by 9 bases, with 16 bases between the two germline ends. CDR1 is MNHNS and CDR2 is SASEGT in the germline V gene. CDR3 length: 14 amino acids. CDR3 amino acids: CASNLRRAASPLHF. The CDR3 DNA is TGTGCCAGCAATTTACGCAGGGCGGCTTCACCCCTCCACTTT.

This clone showed up just once. The chain couples TRBV6-5 to TRBJ1-4; 9 bases agree with TRBD1. In germline, CDR1 is MNHEY, CDR2 SVGAGI. CDR3 length: 15 residues. Trimming at V came to 4 bases and at J to 6 bases, leaving 6 bases not matched to a gene. CDR3 loop: CASSWGQGGDEKLFF. In DNA, the CDR3 is TGTGCCAGCAGTTGGGGACAGGGCGGGGATGAAAAACTGTTTTTT.

About this clone itself: A much larger clonotype is one base distant, so this may be a read error. The chain is built from TRBV11-2 and TRBJ1-1, with unresolved D. This CDR3 has 12 amino acids. The ends were cut back, 4 bases at V and 1 base at J, with 4 bases in the middle. Germline lookup yields CDR1 SGHAT and CDR2 FQNNGV. CDR3 nucleotide sequence: TGTGCCAGCAGCTCAGGGAACACTGAAGCTTTCTTT. It yields the protein CASSSGNTEAFF.

This clone was seen once. The V call is TRBV25-1, the J call TRBJ1-4; no firm D call. The CDR3 is 15 residues long. Trimming removed 3 bases at V and 1 base at J, with 9 bases between. Germline CDR1 MGHDK, CDR2 SYGVNS. This CDR3 is CASSDYQRTNEKLFF. CDR3 nucleotide sequence: TGTGCCAGCAGTGATTACCAGCGAACTAATGAAAAACTGTTTTTT.

This clone was recorded only once. The chain links TRBV9 to TRBJ2-2; TRBD1 might be the D (5 bases). The CDR3 loop spans 13 amino acids. V lost 1 base and J 7 bases, leaving 8 bases between the germline ends. Per the germline V gene, CDR1 is SGDLS and CDR2 is YYNGEE. CDR3 in amino acids: CASSVLRVGELFF. CDR3 in DNA: TGTGCCAGCAGCGTACTCAGGGTCGGGGAGCTGTTTTTT. Full variable domain (rest looked up from reference TRBV9 and TRBJ2-2): DSGVTQTPKHLITATGQRVTLRCSPRSGDLSVYWYQQSLDQGLQFLIQYYNGEERAKGNILERFSAQQFPDLHSELNLSSLELGDSALYFCASSVLRVGELFFGEGSRLTVL.

V is TRBV30 and J is TRBJ2-3, with 10 nucleotides matching TRBD1. CDR1 is GTSNPN and CDR2 is SVGIG in the germline V gene (reference sequence). J was trimmed by 2 bases and V by 4 bases; bases with no gene match: 3. The CDR3 has 14 residues. The CDR3: CAWKGQGYTDTQYF. The CDR3 nucleotides read TGTGCCTGGAAGGGACAGGGGTACACAGATACGCAGTATTTT.